The subject of this entry is one T cell receptor beta chain. Its antigen remains unknown. Time point reported: cycle 4 day 1 (C4D1), after five to seven weeks of nivolumab. Brentuximab vedotin exposure varied, and every patient relapsed after autologous stem cell transplantation. Magnetic negative selection was used to purify CD4+ T cells from PBMCs that had been thawed. The data were obtained in a study of PD-1 blockade in classical Hodgkin lymphoma. Study details: Patients were dosed intravenously with nivolumab at 3 mg/kg every 2 weeks.

CDR1 and CDR2 (germline): SEHNR, FQNEAQ (reference sequence). V shed 6 bases and J 4 bases; nucleotides not matched to a gene: 6. This CDR3 is built from 13 residues. Whole-study results and caveats: Complete responders' diversity at baseline resembled that of newly diagnosed patients. Reports indicated that newly diagnosed patients had lower baseline TCR diversity than healthy donors did. Some patients started nivolumab under 1 year after ASCT, and they were excluded.

Using immunoSEQ multiplex PCR, the repertoire was profiled, and TCRdb retains in-frame clones only, with some absent. The data contain around 9,600 clones, around 79% of them singletons. The chain joins TRBV7-9 to TRBJ2-7; 7 bases align to TRBD1. Sequenced material: CD4+ T cells from blood, taken before the fourth cycle of nivolumab. This TCR derives from a human donor with classical Hodgkin lymphoma. As DNA, the CDR3 is TGTGCCAGCAGTTCGGGACAGAATTACGAGCAGTACTTC. Translated: CASSSGQNYEQYF.